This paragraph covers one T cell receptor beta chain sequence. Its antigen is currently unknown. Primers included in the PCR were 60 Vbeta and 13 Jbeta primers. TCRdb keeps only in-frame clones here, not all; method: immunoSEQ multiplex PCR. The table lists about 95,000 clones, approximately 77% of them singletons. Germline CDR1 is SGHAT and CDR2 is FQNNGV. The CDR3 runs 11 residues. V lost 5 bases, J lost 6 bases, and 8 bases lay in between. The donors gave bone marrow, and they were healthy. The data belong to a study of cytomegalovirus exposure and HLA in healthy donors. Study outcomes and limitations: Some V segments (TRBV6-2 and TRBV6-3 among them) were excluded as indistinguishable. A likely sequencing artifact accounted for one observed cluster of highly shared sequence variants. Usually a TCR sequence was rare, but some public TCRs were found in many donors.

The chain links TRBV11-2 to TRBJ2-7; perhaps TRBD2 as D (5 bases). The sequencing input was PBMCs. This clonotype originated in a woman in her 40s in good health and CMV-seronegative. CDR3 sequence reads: CASSPGIEQYF. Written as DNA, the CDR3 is TGTGCCAGCAGCCCGGGAATCGAGCAGTACTTC.